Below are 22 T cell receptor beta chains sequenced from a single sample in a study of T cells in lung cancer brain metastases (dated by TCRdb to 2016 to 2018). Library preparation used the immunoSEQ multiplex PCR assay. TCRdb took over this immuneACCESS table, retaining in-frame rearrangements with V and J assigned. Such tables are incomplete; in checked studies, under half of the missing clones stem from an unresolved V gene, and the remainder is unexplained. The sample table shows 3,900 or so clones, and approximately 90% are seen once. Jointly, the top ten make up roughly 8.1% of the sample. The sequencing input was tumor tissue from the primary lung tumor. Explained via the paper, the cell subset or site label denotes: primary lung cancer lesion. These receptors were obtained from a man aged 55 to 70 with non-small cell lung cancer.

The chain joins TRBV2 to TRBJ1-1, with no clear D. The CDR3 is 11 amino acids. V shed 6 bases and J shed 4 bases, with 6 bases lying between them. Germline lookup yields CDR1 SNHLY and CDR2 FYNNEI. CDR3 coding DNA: TGTGCCAGCAGCCCCCTCACTGAAGCTTTCTTT. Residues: CASSPLTEAFF.

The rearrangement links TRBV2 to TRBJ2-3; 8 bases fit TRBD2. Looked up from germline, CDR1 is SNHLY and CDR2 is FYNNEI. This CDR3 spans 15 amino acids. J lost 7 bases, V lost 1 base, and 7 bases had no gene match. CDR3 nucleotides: TGTGCCAGCAGTGAAGACGCGGGAGGAGCAAATACGCAGTATTTT. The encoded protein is CASSEDAGGANTQYF.

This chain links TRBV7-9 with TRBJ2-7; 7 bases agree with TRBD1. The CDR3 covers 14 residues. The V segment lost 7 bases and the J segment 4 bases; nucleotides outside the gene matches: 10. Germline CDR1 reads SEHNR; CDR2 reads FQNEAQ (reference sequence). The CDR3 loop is CASTRQGDSYEQYF. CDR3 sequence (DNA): TGTGCCAGCACCCGACAGGGAGATTCATACGAGCAGTACTTC.

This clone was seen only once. CDR3 sequence: CAWRRGGRDTEAFF. The CDR3 coding sequence is TGTGCCTGGAGGCGGGGGGGGCGCGACACTGAAGCTTTCTTT. The chain has TRBV30 and TRBJ1-1; possibly TRBD1 for D (6 bases). The V gene lost 3 bases and the J gene lost 3 bases, with 14 bases spanning the gap. The V gene's germline CDR1 is GTSNPN and CDR2 SVGIG (reference sequence). The CDR3 is made up of 14 amino acids.

CDR3 in amino acids: CASSLGRDRVQGGYTF. For the CDR3, the DNA is TGTGCCAGCAGCTTAGGCAGGGACAGGGTTCAAGGGGGCTACACCTTC. The rearrangement uses TRBV11-2 and TRBJ1-2, with 9 bases aligning to TRBD1. Unmatched junction bases numbered 11, after V lost 1 base and J lost 8 bases. The germline V gene has CDR1 SGHAT and CDR2 FQNNGV. This CDR3 comprises 16 residues.

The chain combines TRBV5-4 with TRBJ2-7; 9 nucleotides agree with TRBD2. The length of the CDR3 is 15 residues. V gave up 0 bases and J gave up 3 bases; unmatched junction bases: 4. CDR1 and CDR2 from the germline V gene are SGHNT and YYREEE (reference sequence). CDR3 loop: CASSLGSSGIYEQYF. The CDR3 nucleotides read TGTGCCAGCAGCTTGGGGTCTAGCGGGATCTACGAGCAGTACTTC.

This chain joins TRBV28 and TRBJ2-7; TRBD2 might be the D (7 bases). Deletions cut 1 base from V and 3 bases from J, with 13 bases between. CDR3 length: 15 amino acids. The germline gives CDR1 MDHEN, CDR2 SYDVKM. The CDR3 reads CASSLLGGPIYEQYF. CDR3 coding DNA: TGTGCCAGCAGTTTATTGGGGGGGCCTATCTACGAGCAGTACTTC. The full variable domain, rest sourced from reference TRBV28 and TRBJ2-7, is DVKVTQSSRYLVKRTGEKVFLECVQDMDHENMFWYRQDPGLGLRLIYFSYDVKMKEKGDIPEGYSVSREKKERFSLILESASTNQTSMYLCASSLLGGPIYEQYFGPGTRLTVT.

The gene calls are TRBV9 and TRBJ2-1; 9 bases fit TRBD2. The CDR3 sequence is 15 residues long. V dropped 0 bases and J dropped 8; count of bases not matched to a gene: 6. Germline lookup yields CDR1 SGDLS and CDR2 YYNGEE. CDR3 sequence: CASSVASGVQYEQFF. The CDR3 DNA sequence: TGTGCCAGCAGCGTAGCTAGCGGGGTCCAGTATGAGCAGTTCTTC.

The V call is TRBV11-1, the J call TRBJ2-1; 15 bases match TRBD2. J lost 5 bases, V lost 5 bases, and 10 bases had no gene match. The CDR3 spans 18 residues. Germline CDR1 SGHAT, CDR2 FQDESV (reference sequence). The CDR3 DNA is TGTGCCAGCAGCCGGACTAGCGGGAGGGCAATTGGGAACAATGAGCAGTTCTTC. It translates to CASSRTSGRAIGNNEQFF.

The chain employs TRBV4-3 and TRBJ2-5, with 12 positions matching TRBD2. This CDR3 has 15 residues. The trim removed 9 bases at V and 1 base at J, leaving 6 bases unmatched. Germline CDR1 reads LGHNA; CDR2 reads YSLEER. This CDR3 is CARRLAGGSQETQYF. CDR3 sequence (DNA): TGCGCCAGGAGGCTAGCGGGGGGGTCCCAAGAGACCCAGTACTTC.

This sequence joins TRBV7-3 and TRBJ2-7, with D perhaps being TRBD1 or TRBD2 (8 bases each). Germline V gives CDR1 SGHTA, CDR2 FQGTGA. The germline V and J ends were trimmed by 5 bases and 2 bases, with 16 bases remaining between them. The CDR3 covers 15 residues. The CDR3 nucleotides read TGTGCCAGCAGCCCGGGGGGGACAGGTACCTACGAGCAGTACTTC. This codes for CASSPGGTGTYEQYF.

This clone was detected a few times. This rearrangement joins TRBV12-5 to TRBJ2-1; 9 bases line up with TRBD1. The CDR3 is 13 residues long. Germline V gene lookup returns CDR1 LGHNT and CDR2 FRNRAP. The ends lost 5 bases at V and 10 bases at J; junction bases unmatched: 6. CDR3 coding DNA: TGTGCTAGTGGTCGGGACAGGGAGGGGGAGCAGTTCTTC. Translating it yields CASGRDREGEQFF.

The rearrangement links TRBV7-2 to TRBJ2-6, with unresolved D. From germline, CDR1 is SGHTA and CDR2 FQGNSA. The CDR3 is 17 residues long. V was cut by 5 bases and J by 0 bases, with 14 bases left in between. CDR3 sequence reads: CASSPWASSSGANVLTF. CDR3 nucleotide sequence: TGTGCCAGCAGCCCCTGGGCCTCGAGCTCTGGGGCCAACGTCCTGACTTTC.

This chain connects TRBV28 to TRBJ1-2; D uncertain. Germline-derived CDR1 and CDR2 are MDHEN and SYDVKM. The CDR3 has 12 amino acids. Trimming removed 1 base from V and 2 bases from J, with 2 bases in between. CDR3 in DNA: TGTGCCAGCAGTTTATTCAACTATGGCTACACCTTC. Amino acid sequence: CASSLFNYGYTF.

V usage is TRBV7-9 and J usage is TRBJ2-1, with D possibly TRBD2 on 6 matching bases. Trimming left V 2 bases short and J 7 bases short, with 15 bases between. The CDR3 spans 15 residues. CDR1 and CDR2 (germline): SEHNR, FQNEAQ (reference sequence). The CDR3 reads CASSLSRTAGNEQFF. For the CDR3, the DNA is TGTGCCAGCAGCTTAAGCCGGACCGCGGGGAATGAGCAGTTCTTC.

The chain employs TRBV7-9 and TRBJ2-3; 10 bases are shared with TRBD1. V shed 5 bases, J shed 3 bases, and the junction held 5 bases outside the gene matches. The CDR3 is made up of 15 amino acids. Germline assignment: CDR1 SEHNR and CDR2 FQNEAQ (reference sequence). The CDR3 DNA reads TGTGCCAGCAGCCCCGACAGGGGGCCTACAGATACGCAGTATTTT. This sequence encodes CASSPDRGPTDTQYF.

In nucleotides, the CDR3 is TGTGCCAGCAGCTCCCTGGGACAGACAGTGACCCAGTACTTC. Its translation is CASSSLGQTVTQYF. The chain employs TRBV7-9 and TRBJ2-5; 7 bases are shared with TRBD1. In germline, CDR1 is SEHNR, CDR2 FQNEAQ (reference sequence). CDR3 length equals 14 residues. With 4 bases clipped from V and 7 bases from J, the junction kept 9 bases outside the gene matches.

DNA of the CDR3: TGTGCCTGCCAAGGGACAGGCTATGGCTACACCTTC. Its translation is CACQGTGYGYTF. V is TRBV30 and J is TRBJ1-2; TRBD1 agrees at 8 bases. Germline V gene sequence: CDR1 GTSNPN, CDR2 SVGIG (reference sequence). V trimming: 6 bases; J trimming: 4 bases; junction bases outside the gene matches: 4. The CDR3 loop spans 12 amino acids.

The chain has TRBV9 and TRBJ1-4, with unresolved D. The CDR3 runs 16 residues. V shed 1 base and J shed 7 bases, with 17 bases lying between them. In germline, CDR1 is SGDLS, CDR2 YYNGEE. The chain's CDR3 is CASSVTWKSTAEKLFF. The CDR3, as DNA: TGTGCCAGCAGCGTAACGTGGAAGTCGACGGCTGAAAAACTGTTTTTT.

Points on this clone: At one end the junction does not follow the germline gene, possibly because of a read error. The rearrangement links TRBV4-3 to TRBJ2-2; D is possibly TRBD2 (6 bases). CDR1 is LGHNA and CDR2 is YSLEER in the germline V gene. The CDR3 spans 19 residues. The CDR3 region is CASSQDIVDGGPNIGELFF. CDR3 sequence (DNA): TGCGCCAGCAGCCAAGATATTGTGGACGGGGGTCCGAACATCGGGGAGCTGTTTTTT.

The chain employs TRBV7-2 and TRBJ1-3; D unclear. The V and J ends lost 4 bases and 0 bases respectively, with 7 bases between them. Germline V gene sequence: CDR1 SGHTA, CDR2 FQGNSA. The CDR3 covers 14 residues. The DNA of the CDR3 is TGTGCCAGCAGCTCTCTGTACTCTGGAAACACCATATATTTT. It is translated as CASSSLYSGNTIYF.

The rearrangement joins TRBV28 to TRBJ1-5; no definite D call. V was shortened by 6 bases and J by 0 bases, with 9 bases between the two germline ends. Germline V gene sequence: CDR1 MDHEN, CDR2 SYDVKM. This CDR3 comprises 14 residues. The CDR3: CASSYSDSNQPQHF. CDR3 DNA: TGTGCCAGCAGCTACAGTGATAGCAATCAGCCCCAGCATTTT.